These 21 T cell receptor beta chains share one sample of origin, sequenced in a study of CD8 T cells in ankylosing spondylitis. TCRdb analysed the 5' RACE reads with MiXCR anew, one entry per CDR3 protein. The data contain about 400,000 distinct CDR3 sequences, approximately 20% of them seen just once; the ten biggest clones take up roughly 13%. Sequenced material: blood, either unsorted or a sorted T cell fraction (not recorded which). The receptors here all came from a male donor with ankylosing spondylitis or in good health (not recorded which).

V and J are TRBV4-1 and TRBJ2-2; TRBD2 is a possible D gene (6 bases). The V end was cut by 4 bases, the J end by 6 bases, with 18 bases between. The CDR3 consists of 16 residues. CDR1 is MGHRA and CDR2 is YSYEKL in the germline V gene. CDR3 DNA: TGCGCCAGCAGCCCCAGGCGGGGCGGGGTGGCCGGGGAGCTGTTTTTT. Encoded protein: CASSPRRGGVAGELFF.

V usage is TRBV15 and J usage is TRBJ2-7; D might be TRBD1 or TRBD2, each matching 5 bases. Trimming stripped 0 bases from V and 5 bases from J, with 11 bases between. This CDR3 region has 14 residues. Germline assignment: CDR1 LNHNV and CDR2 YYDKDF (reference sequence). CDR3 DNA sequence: TGTGCCACCAGCAGAGACAGGGAGATCGACGAGCAGTACTTC. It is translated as CATSRDREIDEQYF.

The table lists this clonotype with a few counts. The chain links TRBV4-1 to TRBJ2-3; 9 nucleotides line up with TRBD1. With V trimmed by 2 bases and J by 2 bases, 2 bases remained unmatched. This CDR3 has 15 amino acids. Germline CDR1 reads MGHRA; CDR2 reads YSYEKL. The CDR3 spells CASSQRDRATDTQYF. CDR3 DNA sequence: TGCGCCAGCAGCCAACGGGACAGGGCCACAGATACGCAGTATTTT.

DNA for the CDR3: TGCGCCAGCAGCCAAGATAGTAGCGAGGATTCGAGGGACTACGAGCAGTACTTC. It translates to CASSQDSSEDSRDYEQYF. The chain has TRBV4-1 and TRBJ2-7; D might be TRBD2 (5 bases). Looked up from germline, CDR1 is MGHRA and CDR2 is YSYEKL. The CDR3 loop spans 18 amino acids. V was clipped by 0 bases and J by 3 bases, with 21 bases between them.

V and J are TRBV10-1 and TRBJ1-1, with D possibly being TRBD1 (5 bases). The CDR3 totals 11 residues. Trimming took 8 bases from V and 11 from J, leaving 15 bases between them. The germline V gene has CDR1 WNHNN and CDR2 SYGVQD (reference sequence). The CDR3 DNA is TGCGCCAGCCTTCCGGGGGTTGGCGCTTTCTTT. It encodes CASLPGVGAFF.

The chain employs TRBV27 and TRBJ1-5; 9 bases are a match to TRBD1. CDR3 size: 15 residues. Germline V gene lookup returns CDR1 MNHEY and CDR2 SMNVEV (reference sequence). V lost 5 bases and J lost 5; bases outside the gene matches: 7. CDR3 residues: CASSGAGQGHQPQHF. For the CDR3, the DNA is TGTGCCAGCAGTGGAGCGGGACAGGGACATCAGCCCCAGCATTTT.

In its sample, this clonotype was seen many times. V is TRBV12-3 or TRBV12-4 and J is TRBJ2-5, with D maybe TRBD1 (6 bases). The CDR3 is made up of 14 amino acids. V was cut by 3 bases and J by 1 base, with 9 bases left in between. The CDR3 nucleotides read TGTGCCAGCAGTTTGGTAGGGGGCCAAGAGACCCAGTACTTC. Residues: CASSLVGGQETQYF.

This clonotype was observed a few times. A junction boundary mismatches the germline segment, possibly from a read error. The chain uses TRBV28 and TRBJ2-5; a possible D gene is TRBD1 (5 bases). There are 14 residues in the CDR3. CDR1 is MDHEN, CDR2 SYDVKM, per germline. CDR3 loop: CATSPLQGTETQYF. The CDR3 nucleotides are TGTGCCACCAGTCCCCTCCAGGGTACAGAGACCCAGTACTTC.

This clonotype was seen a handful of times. The CDR3 bases are TGTGCCAGCAGTTACGGACAGCTGGGCTACAATGAGCAGTTCTTC. It encodes CASSYGQLGYNEQFF. The chain links TRBV6-5 to TRBJ2-1; possibly TRBD1 for D (6 bases). From germline, CDR1 is MNHEY and CDR2 SVGAGI. The V end was cut by 2 bases, the J end by 3 bases, with 11 bases between. The CDR3 is made up of 15 amino acids.

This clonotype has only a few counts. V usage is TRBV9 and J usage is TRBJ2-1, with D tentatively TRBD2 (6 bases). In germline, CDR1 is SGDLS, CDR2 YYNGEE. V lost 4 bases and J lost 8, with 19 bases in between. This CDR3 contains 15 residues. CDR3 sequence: CASSPRTTRADEQFF. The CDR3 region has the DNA TGTGCCAGCAGCCCTCGGACTACCCGGGCGGATGAGCAGTTCTTC.

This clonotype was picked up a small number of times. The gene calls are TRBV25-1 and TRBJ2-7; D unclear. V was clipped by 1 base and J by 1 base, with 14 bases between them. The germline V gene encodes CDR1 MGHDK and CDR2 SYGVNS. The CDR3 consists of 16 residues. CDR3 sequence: CASSELLGTRSYEQYF. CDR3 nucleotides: TGTGCCAGCAGTGAATTGCTGGGAACCAGGTCCTACGAGCAGTACTTC.

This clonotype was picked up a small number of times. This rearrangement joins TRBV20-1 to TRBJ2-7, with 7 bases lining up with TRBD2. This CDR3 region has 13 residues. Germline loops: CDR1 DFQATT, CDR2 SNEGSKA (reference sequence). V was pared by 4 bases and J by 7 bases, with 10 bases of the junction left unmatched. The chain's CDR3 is CSAKSSGLGEQYF. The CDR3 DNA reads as TGCAGTGCTAAGTCTAGCGGCCTGGGAGAGCAGTACTTC.

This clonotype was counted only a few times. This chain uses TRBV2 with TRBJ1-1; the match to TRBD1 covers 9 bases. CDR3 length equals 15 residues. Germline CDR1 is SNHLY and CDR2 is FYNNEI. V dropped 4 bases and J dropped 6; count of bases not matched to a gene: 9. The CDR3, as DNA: TGTGCCAGCAGTGGCCGGGACAGGGATTCCCCTGAAGCTTTCTTT. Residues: CASSGRDRDSPEAFF.

The DNA for the CDR3 is TGTGCCAGCAGTTGGGGTGACAGCGGAAACACCATATATTTT. Amino acids: CASSWGDSGNTIYF. The V gene is TRBV12-3 or TRBV12-4, the J gene TRBJ1-3, with a tentative D call TRBD1 (5 bases). This CDR3 spans 14 amino acids. The V and J ends lost 4 bases and 4 bases respectively, with 11 bases between them.

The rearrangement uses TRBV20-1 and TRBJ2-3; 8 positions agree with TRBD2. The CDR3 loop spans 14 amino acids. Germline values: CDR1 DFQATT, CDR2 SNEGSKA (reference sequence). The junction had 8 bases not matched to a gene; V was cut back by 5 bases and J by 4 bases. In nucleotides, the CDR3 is TGCAGTGCTCCCGCCGGGGGGGCCCCAGATACGCAGTATTTT. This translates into CSAPAGGAPDTQYF.

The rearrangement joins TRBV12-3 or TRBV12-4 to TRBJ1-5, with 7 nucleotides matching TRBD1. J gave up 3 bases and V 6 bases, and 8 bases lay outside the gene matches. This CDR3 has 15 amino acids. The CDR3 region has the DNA TGTGCCAGCAGCCCAGGGGGGACTGACAATCAGCCCCAGCATTTT. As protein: CASSPGGTDNQPQHF.

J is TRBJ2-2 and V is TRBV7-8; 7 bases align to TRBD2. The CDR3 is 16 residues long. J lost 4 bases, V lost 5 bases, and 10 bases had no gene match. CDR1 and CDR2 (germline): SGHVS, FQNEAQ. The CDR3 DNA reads TGTGCCAGCAGCACCCACTGGGACTACCCCACCGGGGAGCTGTTTTTT. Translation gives CASSTHWDYPTGELFF.

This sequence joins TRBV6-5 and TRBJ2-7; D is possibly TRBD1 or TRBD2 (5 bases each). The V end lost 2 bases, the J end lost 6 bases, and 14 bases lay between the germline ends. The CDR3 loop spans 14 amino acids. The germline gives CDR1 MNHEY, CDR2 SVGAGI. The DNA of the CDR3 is TGTGCCAGCAGTTACGGACTCGACAGTCTCGAGCAGTACTTC. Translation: CASSYGLDSLEQYF.

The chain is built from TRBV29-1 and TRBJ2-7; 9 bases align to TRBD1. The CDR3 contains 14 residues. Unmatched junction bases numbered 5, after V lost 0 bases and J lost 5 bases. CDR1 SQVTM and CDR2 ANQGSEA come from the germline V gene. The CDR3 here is CSVEEDRGCDEQYF. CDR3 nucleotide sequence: TGCAGCGTTGAAGAGGACAGGGGTTGCGACGAGCAGTACTTC.

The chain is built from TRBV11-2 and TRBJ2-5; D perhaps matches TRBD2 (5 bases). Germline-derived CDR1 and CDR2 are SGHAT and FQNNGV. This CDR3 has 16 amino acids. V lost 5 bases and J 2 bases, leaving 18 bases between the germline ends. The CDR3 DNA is TGTGCCAGCAGCGAGGGCCCGAACTGGGGACAAGAGACCCAGTACTTC. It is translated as CASSEGPNWGQETQYF.

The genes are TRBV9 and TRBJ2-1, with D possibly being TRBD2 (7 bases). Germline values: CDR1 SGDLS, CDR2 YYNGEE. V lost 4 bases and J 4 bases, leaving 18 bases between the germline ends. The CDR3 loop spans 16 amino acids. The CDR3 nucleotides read TGTGCCAGCAGCCCTCCGAAGGCGGGGGCTTACAATGAGCAGTTCTTC. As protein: CASSPPKAGAYNEQFF.